The 2 T cell receptor beta chains reported below all come from one sample, sequenced in a study of blood T cells in healthy people across ages (dated by TCRdb to the mid-2010s). Libraries were built with 5' RACE. Sequencer: Illumina HiSeq 2500. A second roughly 6 to 11 cycle PCR used a sample-barcoded 5' primer and a J-beta primer mix. The public reads were reprocessed in TCRdb via fastp at Q25 and MiXCR, keeping in-frame beta chains. All rows with the same CDR3 protein become a single entry with the most common DNA and genes. The sample has around 900,000 distinct CDR3 sequences on record, more than 25% of them singletons. The top ten constitute approximately 15% of the sample. The sequenced sample was blood. The origin of the receptors is a woman older than 75 in good health.

This chain links TRBV19 with TRBJ1-2, with 10 bases matching TRBD1. The length of the CDR3 is 14 residues. Germline V gene lookup returns CDR1 LNHDA and CDR2 SQIVND (reference sequence). Trimming removed 6 bases from V and 7 bases from J; junction bases left unmatched: 8. The CDR3 protein is CASRDRGRQGGYTF. DNA of the CDR3: TGTGCCAGTAGAGACAGGGGGCGACAGGGTGGCTACACCTTC.

Details on this clonotype: A read error may explain this, as a much larger clone is one base away. CDR3 sequence: CASRPGGAGYGYTF. CDR3 nucleotide sequence: TGTGCCAGCAGGCCAGGGGGCGCAGGCTATGGCTACACCTTC. V gene TRBV27 combines with J gene TRBJ1-2; TRBD1 matches at 8 bases. The CDR3 has 14 residues. Germline V lookup: CDR1 MNHEY, CDR2 SMNVEV (reference sequence). With V trimmed by 6 bases and J by 4 bases, 7 bases remained unmatched.